The rows below give T cell receptor beta chains drawn from one sample of a study of metastatic and nonmetastatic thyroid tumors. MiXCR reprocessed the PCR reads for TCRdb. Here the sample spans about 47,000 clones, around 25% being singletons. The sample was blood. Receptors were obtained from a male donor with papillary thyroid cancer or a benign thyroid nodule (not recorded which). Some clones in this sample may be carry-over from other donors' samples. Each CDR3 is given with its conserved first and last residue. Fields, in order: clone size, D gene, V gene, J gene, CDR3 protein, CDR3 DNA. The D gene is left open where the match is weak. Clone size is shown for a subset of rows, as once, few, many or a class of expanded clone.

many	-	TRBV30	TRBJ2-7	CAFQVPSPDSYEQYF	TGCGCCTTCCAAGTTCCATCGCCCGACTCCTACGAGCAGTACTTC
-	TRBD1	TRBV20-1	TRBJ2-7	CSARDFRTGGYEQYF	TGCAGTGCTAGAGATTTTCGGACAGGGGGCTACGAGCAGTACTTC
many	TRBD2	TRBV6-1	TRBJ2-6	CASSPKGGVSGANVLTF	TGTGCCAGCAGCCCCAAGGGAGGGGTCTCTGGGGCCAACGTCCTGACTTTC
-	TRBD2	TRBV28	TRBJ2-3	CASRSGGPTDTQYF	TGTGCCAGCAGATCGGGGGGGCCCACAGATACGCAGTATTTT
-	TRBD2	TRBV10-2	TRBJ2-7	CASSETSGRAWHEQYF	TGCGCCAGCAGTGAGACTAGCGGGAGGGCCTGGCACGAGCAGTACTTC
many	TRBD1	TRBV9	TRBJ1-6	CASSGQGRIMNSPLHF	TGTGCCAGTTCCGGACAGGGGCGCATAATGAATTCACCCCTCCACTTT
many	-	TRBV20-1	TRBJ2-3	CSAGLARADTQYF	TGCAGTGCTGGTCTAGCGCGGGCAGATACGCAGTATTTT
many	TRBD2	TRBV28	TRBJ2-2	CASSGGGVRTGELFF	TGTGCCAGCAGCGGGGGGGGAGTGAGGACCGGGGAGCTGTTTTTT
-	-	TRBV12-3/TRBV12-4	TRBJ1-2	CASSLGPIYGYTF	TGTGCCAGCAGCCTGGGACCGATCTATGGCTACACCTTC
-	TRBD1	TRBV30	TRBJ2-7	CAWTLRDRGLYEQYF	TGTGCCTGGACCCTCCGGGACAGGGGGCTCTACGAGCAGTACTTC
many	TRBD2	TRBV29-1	TRBJ2-1	CSVVGTSEYNEQFF	TGCAGCGTTGTAGGGACTAGCGAGTACAATGAGCAGTTCTTC
many	-	TRBV7-9	TRBJ1-3	CASSLVSVSGNTIYF	TGTGCCAGCAGCTTAGTGTCGGTATCTGGAAACACCATATATTTT
many	TRBD1	TRBV20-1	TRBJ1-6	CSALSLGQPNSPLHF	TGCAGTGCTTTGAGTCTGGGACAGCCCAATTCACCCCTCCACTTT
few	-	TRBV6-1	TRBJ2-7	CASSPLQYEQYF	TGTGCCAGCAGTCCCTTACAGTACGAGCAGTACTTC
-	-	TRBV7-3	TRBJ2-2	CASSHLSGSNTGELFF	TGTGCCAGCAGCCACCTCAGCGGATCGAACACCGGGGAGCTGTTTTTT
few	-	TRBV6-2/TRBV6-3	TRBJ1-1	CASSLGARVNTEAFF	TGTGCCAGCAGTCTGGGGGCAAGGGTGAACACTGAAGCTTTCTTT
-	-	TRBV27	TRBJ2-5	CASTPLSGETQYF	TGTGCCAGCACCCCTTTGTCGGGGGAGACCCAGTACTTC
-	-	TRBV6-5	TRBJ2-1	CASTPRAVGPVDEQFF	TGTGCCAGCACCCCGAGAGCGGTAGGGCCGGTCGATGAGCAGTTCTTC
many	-	TRBV20-1	TRBJ2-7	CSASASLGQGTGEQYF	TGCAGTGCTAGCGCCTCCTTAGGCCAGGGAACTGGCGAGCAGTACTTC
many	TRBD1	TRBV4-2	TRBJ2-6	CASSQDGTGGANVLTF	TGTGCCAGCAGCCAAGATGGGACAGGAGGGGCCAACGTCCTGACTTTC
-	-	TRBV13	TRBJ2-3	CASSLGGLQATDTQYF	TGTGCCAGCAGCTTAGGGGGACTTCAAGCCACAGATACGCAGTATTTT
-	TRBD2	TRBV19	TRBJ2-2	CASRTRINTGELFF	TGTGCCAGTCGGACTAGAATAAACACCGGGGAGCTGTTTTTT
few	TRBD1	TRBV27	TRBJ2-5	CASSLLGTGGRERETQYF	TGTGCCAGCAGTTTATTGGGGACAGGGGGCCGGGAAAGAGAGACCCAGTACTTC
many	-	TRBV10-3	TRBJ2-7	CAISGEQGNYEQYF	TGTGCCATCAGTGGGGAACAGGGAAACTACGAGCAGTACTTC
many	-	TRBV15	TRBJ2-1	CATSRARSSYNEQFF	TGTGCCACCAGCAGAGCACGAAGCTCCTACAATGAGCAGTTCTTC
-	-	TRBV6-2/TRBV6-3	TRBJ1-5	CASSYYSGPGNQPQHF	TGTGCCAGCAGTTACTATTCAGGGCCGGGCAATCAGCCCCAGCATTTT
few	-	TRBV24-1	TRBJ2-2	CATSDLLGNTGELFF	TGTGCCACCAGTGATTTGCTCGGTAACACCGGGGAGCTGTTTTTT
many	TRBD2	TRBV5-1	TRBJ2-2	CASSRRTSNTGELFF	TGCGCCAGCAGCAGAAGGACTAGCAACACCGGGGAGCTGTTTTTT
many	-	TRBV14	TRBJ1-1	CASSQGVNTEAFF	TGTGCCAGCAGCCAAGGTGTGAACACTGAAGCTTTCTTT
few	TRBD1	TRBV6-5	TRBJ1-3	CASSFTGGSSGNTIYF	TGTGCCAGCAGTTTCACAGGGGGGAGCTCTGGAAACACCATATATTTT
-	TRBD1	TRBV30	TRBJ2-1	CAWRDRALGSQFF	TGTGCCTGGAGGGACAGGGCCCTAGGATCACAGTTCTTC
-	TRBD2	TRBV28	TRBJ2-1	CASSAGLAGGNNEQFF	TGTGCCAGCAGCGCCGGGCTAGCGGGAGGAAACAATGAGCAGTTCTTC
-	TRBD1	TRBV2	TRBJ1-2	CASSESGGALGYTF	TGTGCCAGCAGTGAATCAGGGGGCGCGTTAGGCTACACCTTC
-	TRBD2	TRBV6-6	TRBJ2-3	CASSRGLAGFSTDTQYF	TGTGCCAGCTCCCGTGGACTAGCGGGGTTTAGCACAGATACGCAGTATTTT
many	-	TRBV28	TRBJ1-4	CASSLAGASEKLFF	TGTGCCAGCAGTCTAGCAGGAGCCTCTGAAAAACTGTTTTTT
-	TRBD2	TRBV4-2	TRBJ2-3	CASSQKSGRAADTQYF	TGTGCCAGCAGCCAAAAAAGCGGGAGGGCGGCGGATACGCAGTATTTT
many	TRBD2	TRBV7-9	TRBJ2-1	CASSAPSGPRHNEQFF	TGTGCCAGCAGCGCCCCTAGCGGTCCTCGACACAATGAGCAGTTCTTC
many	-	TRBV5-1	TRBJ2-6	CASSTLQAMGANVLTF	TGCGCCAGCAGCACCCTACAGGCTATGGGGGCCAACGTCCTGACTTTC
few	TRBD2	TRBV7-6	TRBJ2-3	CASSSIGLAGTDTQYF	TGTGCCAGCAGCTCCATCGGACTAGCAGGCACAGATACGCAGTATTTT
many	-	TRBV6-5	TRBJ1-2	CASSYDRGLSRGYYGYTF	TGTGCCAGCAGTTACGATAGGGGCCTTAGTCGGGGCTACTATGGCTACACCTTC
medium-sized	-	TRBV6-1	TRBJ2-7	CASSRDSYEQYF	TGTGCCAGCAGCCGGGACTCCTACGAGCAGTACTTC
-	TRBD1	TRBV5-1	TRBJ1-1	CAGSHDRGPREAFF	TGCGCCGGCAGCCATGACAGGGGCCCCCGGGAAGCTTTCTTT
medium-sized	-	TRBV6-1	TRBJ1-5	CASSDSSGEVQPQHF	TGTGCCAGCAGTGATAGTTCAGGGGAGGTTCAGCCCCAGCATTTT
many	TRBD2	TRBV2	TRBJ2-3	CASRPGTSFADTQYF	TGTGCCAGCAGACCCGGGACTAGCTTCGCAGATACGCAGTATTTT
-	-	TRBV5-1	TRBJ1-1	CASSRQTGEAFF	TGCGCCAGCAGCCGCCAGACAGGAGAAGCTTTCTTT
-	-	TRBV20-1	TRBJ2-7	CSAWDAGQQYF	TGCAGTGCTTGGGACGCCGGTCAGCAGTACTTC
-	TRBD1	TRBV7-9	TRBJ1-1	CAGSPPTGSNTEAFF	TGTGCCGGCAGCCCCCCGACAGGGTCCAACACTGAAGCTTTCTTT
-	-	TRBV6-1	TRBJ2-6	CASSDQGSGANVLTF	TGTGCCAGCAGTGATCAGGGCTCTGGGGCCAACGTCCTGACTTTC
many	TRBD2	TRBV20-1	TRBJ2-1	CSARGLAGVPHEQFF	TGCAGTGCTAGGGGACTAGCGGGAGTCCCCCATGAGCAGTTCTTC
many	TRBD1	TRBV7-9	TRBJ1-2	CASSILGYRGSGYTF	TGTGCCAGCAGCATTTTAGGGTACAGGGGGTCGGGCTACACCTTC
-	TRBD1	TRBV6-2/TRBV6-3	TRBJ1-6	CASSRQGENSPLHF	TGTGCCAGCAGTCGACAGGGGGAGAATTCACCCCTCCACTTT
many	TRBD2	TRBV4-2	TRBJ2-1	CASSAPTSGRNNEQFF	TGTGCCAGCAGCGCGCCGACTAGCGGGAGGAACAATGAGCAGTTCTTC
few	TRBD2	TRBV28	TRBJ2-2	CASNLAGETTGELFF	TGTGCCAGCAACCTAGCGGGGGAAACCACCGGGGAGCTGTTTTTT
many	-	TRBV19	TRBJ2-7	CASSILGKGDLEQYF	TGTGCCAGTAGTATTCTGGGCAAGGGGGACCTCGAGCAGTACTTC
medium-sized	-	TRBV6-1	TRBJ1-1	CASSEYPQGPNTEAFF	TGTGCCAGCAGTGAATACCCCCAGGGGCCGAACACTGAAGCTTTCTTT
many	TRBD1	TRBV6-1	TRBJ2-5	CASSFDRGDETQYF	TGTGCCAGCAGTTTCGACAGGGGGGATGAGACCCAGTACTTC
-	-	TRBV11-1	TRBJ2-3	CASSLGNTLFTDTQYF	TGTGCCAGCAGCTTAGGGAACACCCTCTTCACAGATACGCAGTATTTT